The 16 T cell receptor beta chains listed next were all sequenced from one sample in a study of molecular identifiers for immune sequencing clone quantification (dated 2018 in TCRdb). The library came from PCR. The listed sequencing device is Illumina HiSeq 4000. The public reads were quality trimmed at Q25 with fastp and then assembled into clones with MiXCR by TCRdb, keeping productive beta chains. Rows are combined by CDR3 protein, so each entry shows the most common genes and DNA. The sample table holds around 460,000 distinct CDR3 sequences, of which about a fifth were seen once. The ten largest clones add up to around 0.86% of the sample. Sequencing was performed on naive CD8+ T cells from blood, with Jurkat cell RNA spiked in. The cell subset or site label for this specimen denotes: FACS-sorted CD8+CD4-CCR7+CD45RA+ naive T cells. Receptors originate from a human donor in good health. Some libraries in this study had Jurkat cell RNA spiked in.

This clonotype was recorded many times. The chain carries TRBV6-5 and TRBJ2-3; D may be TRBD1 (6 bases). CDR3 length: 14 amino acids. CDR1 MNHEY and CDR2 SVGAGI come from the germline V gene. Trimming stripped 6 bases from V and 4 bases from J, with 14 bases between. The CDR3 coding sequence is TGTGCCAGCAGACCCGGACAGAGCCCAGATACGCAGTATTTT. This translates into CASRPGQSPDTQYF.

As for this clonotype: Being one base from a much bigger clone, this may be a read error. CDR3 residues: CAGSTASTDTQYF. CDR3 bases: TGTGCCGGTAGCACGGCTAGCACAGATACGCAGTATTTT. V gene TRBV19 combines with J gene TRBJ2-3; D call uncertain. Germline assignment: CDR1 LNHDA and CDR2 SQIVND (reference sequence). CDR3 length: 13 amino acids. The full variable domain, rest sourced from reference TRBV19 and TRBJ2-3, is DGGITQSPKYLFRKEGQNVTLSCEQNLNHDAMYWYRQDPGQGLRLIYYSQIVNDFQKGDIAEGYSVSREKKESFPLTVTSAQKNPTAFYLCAGSTASTDTQYFGPGTRLTVL.

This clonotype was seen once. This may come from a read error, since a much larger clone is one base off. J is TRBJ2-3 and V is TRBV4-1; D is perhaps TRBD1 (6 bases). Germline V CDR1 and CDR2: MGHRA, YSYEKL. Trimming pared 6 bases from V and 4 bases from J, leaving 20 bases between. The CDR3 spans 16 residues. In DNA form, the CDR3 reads TGCGCCAGCAGGACGAGGTCAGGGGCCCCCGCAGATACGCAGTATTTT. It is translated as CASRTRSGAPADTQYF.

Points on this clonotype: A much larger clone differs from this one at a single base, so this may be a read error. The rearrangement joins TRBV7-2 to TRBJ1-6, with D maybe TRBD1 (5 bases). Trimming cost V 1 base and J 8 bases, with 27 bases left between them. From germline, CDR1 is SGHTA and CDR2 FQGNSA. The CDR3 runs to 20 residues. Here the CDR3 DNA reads TGTGCCAGCAGCTTAGGGAGGGCGGGACGCGGGCCCTCTCGTGATTCACCCCTCCACTTT. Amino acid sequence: CASSLGRAGRGPSRDSPLHF.

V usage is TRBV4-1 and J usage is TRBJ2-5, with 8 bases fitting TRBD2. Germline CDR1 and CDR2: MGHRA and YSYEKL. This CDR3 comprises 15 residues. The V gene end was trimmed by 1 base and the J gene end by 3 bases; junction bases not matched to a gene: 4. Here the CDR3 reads CASSQAGGPEETQYF. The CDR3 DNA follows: TGCGCCAGCAGCCAAGCGGGAGGGCCCGAAGAGACCCAGTACTTC.

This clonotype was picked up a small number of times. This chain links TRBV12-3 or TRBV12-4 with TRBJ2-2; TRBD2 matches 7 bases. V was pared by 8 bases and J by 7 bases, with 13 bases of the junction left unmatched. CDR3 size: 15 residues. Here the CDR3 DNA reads TGTGCCAGCGCCCTGAGGAGGGAGGGCATCGGGGAGCTGTTTTTT. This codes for CASALRREGIGELFF.

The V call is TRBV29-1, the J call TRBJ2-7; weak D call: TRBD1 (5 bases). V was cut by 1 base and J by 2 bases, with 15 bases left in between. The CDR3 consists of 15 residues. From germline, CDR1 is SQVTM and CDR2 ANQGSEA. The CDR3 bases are TGCAGCGTTGAAGGGGCGCAGGGCGCAGCCTACGAGCAGTACTTC. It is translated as CSVEGAQGAAYEQYF.

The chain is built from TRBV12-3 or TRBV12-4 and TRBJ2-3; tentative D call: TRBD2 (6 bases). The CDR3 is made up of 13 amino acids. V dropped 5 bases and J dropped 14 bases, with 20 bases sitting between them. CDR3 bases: TGTGCCAGCAGTACTTTGGGAGGACTTAGCAGGTATTTT. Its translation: CASSTLGGLSRYF.

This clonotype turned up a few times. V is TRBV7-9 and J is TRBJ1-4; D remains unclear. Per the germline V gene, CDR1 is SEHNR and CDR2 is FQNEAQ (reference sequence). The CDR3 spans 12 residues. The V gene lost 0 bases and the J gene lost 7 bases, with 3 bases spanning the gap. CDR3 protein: CASSLALEKLFF. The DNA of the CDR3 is TGTGCCAGCAGCTTAGCGCTTGAAAAACTGTTTTTT.

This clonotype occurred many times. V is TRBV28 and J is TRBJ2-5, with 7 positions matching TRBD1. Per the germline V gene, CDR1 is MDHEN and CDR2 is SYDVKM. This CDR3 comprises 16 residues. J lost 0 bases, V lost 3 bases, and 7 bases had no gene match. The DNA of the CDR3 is TGTGCCAGCAGTTTCAGACCCGGGACAGACCAAGAGACCCAGTACTTC. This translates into CASSFRPGTDQETQYF.

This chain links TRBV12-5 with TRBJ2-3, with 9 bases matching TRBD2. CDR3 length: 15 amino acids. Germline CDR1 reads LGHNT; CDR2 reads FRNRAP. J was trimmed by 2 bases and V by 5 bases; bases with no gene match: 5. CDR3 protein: CASGAGGGVTDTQYF. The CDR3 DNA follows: TGTGCTAGTGGTGCGGGGGGGGGAGTCACAGATACGCAGTATTTT.

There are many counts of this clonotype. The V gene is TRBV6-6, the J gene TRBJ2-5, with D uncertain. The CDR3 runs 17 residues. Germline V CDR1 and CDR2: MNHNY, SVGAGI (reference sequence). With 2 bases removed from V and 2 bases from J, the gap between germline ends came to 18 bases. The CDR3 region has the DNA TGTGCCAGCAGTTACCAGCCTGCCACGGACGGGCAAGAGACCCAGTACTTC. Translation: CASSYQPATDGQETQYF.

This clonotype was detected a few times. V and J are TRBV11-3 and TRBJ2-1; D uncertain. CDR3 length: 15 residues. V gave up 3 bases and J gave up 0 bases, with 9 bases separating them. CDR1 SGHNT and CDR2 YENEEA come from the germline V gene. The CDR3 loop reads CASSFTESSYNEQFF. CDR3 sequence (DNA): TGTGCCAGCAGCTTTACAGAAAGCTCCTACAATGAGCAGTTCTTC.

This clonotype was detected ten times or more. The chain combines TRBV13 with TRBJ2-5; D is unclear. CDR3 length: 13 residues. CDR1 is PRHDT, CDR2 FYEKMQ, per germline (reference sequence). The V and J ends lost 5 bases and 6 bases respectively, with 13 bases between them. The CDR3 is CASSQNEDKTQYF. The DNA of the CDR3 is TGTGCCAGCAGCCAAAACGAGGATAAGACCCAGTACTTC. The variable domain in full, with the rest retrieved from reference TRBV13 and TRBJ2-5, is AAGVIQSPRHLIKEKRETATLKCYPIPRHDTVYWYQQGPGQDPQFLISFYEKMQSDKGSIPDRFSAQQFSDYHSELNMSSLELGDSALYFCASSQNEDKTQYFGPGTRLLVL.

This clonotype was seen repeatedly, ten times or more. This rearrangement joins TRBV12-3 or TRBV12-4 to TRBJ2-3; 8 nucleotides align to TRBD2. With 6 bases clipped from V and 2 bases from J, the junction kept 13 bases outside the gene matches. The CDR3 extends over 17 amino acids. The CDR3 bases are TGTGCCAGCAGCTACAGCCGGGGGGGGGGCAACACAGATACGCAGTATTTT. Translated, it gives CASSYSRGGGNTDTQYF.

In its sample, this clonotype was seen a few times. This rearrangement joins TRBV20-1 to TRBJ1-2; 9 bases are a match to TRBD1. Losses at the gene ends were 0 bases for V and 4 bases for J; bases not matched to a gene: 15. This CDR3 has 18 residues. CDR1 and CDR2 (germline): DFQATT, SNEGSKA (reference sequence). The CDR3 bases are TGCAGTGCTAGAGATTTTGAACAGGGGGCGAGCCCTAGCTATGGCTACACCTTC. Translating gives CSARDFEQGASPSYGYTF.